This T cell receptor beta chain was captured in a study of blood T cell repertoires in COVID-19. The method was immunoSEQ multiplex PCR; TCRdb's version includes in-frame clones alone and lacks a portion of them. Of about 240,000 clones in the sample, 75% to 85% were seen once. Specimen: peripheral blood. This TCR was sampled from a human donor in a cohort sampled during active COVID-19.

CDR3 DNA: TGCGCCAGCAGTCCCGGGACTAGCAGATACGAGCAGTACTTC. Protein: CASSPGTSRYEQYF. The rearrangement links TRBV10-1 to TRBJ2-7, with 9 nucleotides matching TRBD2. V lost 5 bases and J lost 4; bases outside the gene matches: 6. The germline V gene has CDR1 WNHNN and CDR2 SYGVQD (reference sequence). The CDR3 spans 14 residues.